This is a list of T cell receptor beta chains from one sample in a study of a mutant IDH1 vaccine in newly diagnosed glioma. Their recognized antigens are unknown. Repertoires were generated with immunoSEQ multiplex PCR, while TCRdb's copy carries only in-frame clones and drops some. The data contain about 50,000 clones, about 88% of them singletons. Here the sequenced sample was PBMCs, taken from a glioma patient whose treatment included an IDH1 peptide vaccine. The receptor source for this set is a woman aged 25 to 39 with glioma. Some clones in this sample may be carry-over from other donors' samples. Each CDR3 is given with its conserved first and last residue. D genes are given only for firm matches. Only some rows state a clone size, as once, few, many or a class for expanded clones.

J,D,V,size,DNA,CDR3
TRBJ2-7,TRBD2,TRBV27,NA,TGTGCCAGCAGTTTAATTCGGGGAGGGTCCGAGCAGTACTTC,CASSLIRGGSEQYF
TRBJ1-5,NA,TRBV6-5,NA,TGTGCCAGCAGTTACAGGGAGGACAATCAGCCCCAGCATTTT,CASSYREDNQPQHF
TRBJ2-1,TRBD2,TRBV30,NA,TGTGCCTGGGAATCGAAGGGACTAGCGGGAGGGCGACAGTTCTTC,CAWESKGLAGGRQFF
TRBJ1-1,TRBD1,TRBV10-2,NA,TGCGCCATTAGGACAGGAGGGAACACTGAAGCTTTCTTT,CAIRTGGNTEAFF
TRBJ2-3,NA,TRBV12-5,once,TGTGCTAGTGGTTCGACACTCCTGGGGGCCTTTTCGGTAGATACGCAGTATTTT,CASGSTLLGAFSVDTQYF
TRBJ2-7,NA,TRBV4-1,NA,TGCGCCAGCAGCCAAGATAAGAGACAGCCCTCCTACGAGCAGTACTTC,CASSQDKRQPSYEQYF
TRBJ2-1,TRBD1,TRBV10-1,NA,TGCGCCAGCAGCCTGACCCCGGGACAGTTCGGGGAAGAGCAGTTCTTC,CASSLTPGQFGEEQFF
TRBJ2-5,NA,TRBV6-4,few,TGTGCCAGCAGCACCGGGCAAGAGACCCAGTACTTC,CASSTGQETQYF
TRBJ2-7,TRBD2,TRBV10-3,NA,TGTGCCATCAGTGAGTCACGCCTCCAGACTAGCGGGATGGGCTACGAGCAGTACTTC,CAISESRLQTSGMGYEQYF
TRBJ2-7,NA,TRBV30,NA,TGTGCCTGGAGTAGGAGCTCCTACGAGCAGTACTTC,CAWSRSSYEQYF
TRBJ1-2,TRBD1,TRBV5-1,NA,TGCGCCAGCAGCGTGACCGGGACAGGGAGTCCCTATGGCTACACCTTC,CASSVTGTGSPYGYTF
TRBJ2-1,TRBD2,TRBV27,NA,TGTGCCAGCAGTCTACTCCTAGCGGGAGGGCCCAATGAGCAGTTCTTC,CASSLLLAGGPNEQFF
TRBJ1-5,NA,TRBV30,NA,TGTGCCTGGAGCCTAAGGGGGAATCAGCCCCAGCATTTT,CAWSLRGNQPQHF
TRBJ2-7,NA,TRBV6-5,NA,TGTGCCAGCAGTTATTCCCCCGGGGTTGAGCAGTACTTC,CASSYSPGVEQYF
TRBJ2-2,NA,TRBV28,NA,TGTGCCAGCAGTCCTCCCGGGACGAATAGCTGGGAGCTGTTTTTT,CASSPPGTNSWELFF
TRBJ2-3,NA,TRBV5-1,NA,TGCGCCAGCAGCTTGGTGGGCGGGCCAGATACGCAGTATTTT,CASSLVGGPDTQYF
TRBJ1-4,NA,TRBV7-8,NA,TGTGCCAGCAGCCCCAACACGGCAACTAATGAAAAACTGTTTTTT,CASSPNTATNEKLFF
TRBJ2-1,TRBD2,TRBV5-1,once,TGCGCCAGCAGCTCACTAGCGGCGGACTCCTACAATGAGCAGTTCTTC,CASSSLAADSYNEQFF
TRBJ2-1,TRBD2,TRBV6-4,NA,TGTGCCAGCAGTGATTGGTCTAGCGGATCCTACAATGAGCAGTTCTTC,CASSDWSSGSYNEQFF
TRBJ2-7,TRBD2,TRBV5-4,NA,TGTGCCAGCAGCCATGGACTAGCGGGAGAAAGAGAGCAGTACTTC,CASSHGLAGEREQYF
TRBJ2-7,NA,TRBV27,NA,TGTGCCAGCAGCCTAGGGCGGGTGGGCGAGCAGTACTTC,CASSLGRVGEQYF
TRBJ1-1,NA,TRBV18,NA,TGTGCCAGCTCAGGGGGAACAGGGACGGCTGAAGCTTTCTTT,CASSGGTGTAEAFF
TRBJ1-1,TRBD1,TRBV2,few,TGTGCCAGCAGTCCAGGGGGCACCGCCGAAGCTTTCTTT,CASSPGGTAEAFF
TRBJ2-7,NA,TRBV6-5,NA,TGTGCCAGCAGTCCCCCGACAGGCGGGGACGAGCAGTACTTC,CASSPPTGGDEQYF
TRBJ1-3,NA,TRBV5-4,NA,TGTGCCAGCAGCTTCGGACCGACCTCTGGAAACACCATATATTTT,CASSFGPTSGNTIYF
TRBJ1-2,NA,TRBV7-9,once,TGTGCCAGCAGCTTATCTAATTCCAACTTCGGCTACACCTTC,CASSLSNSNFGYTF